This T cell receptor (beta chain) stems from a study of beta chain features in type 1 diabetes. Every bit of the isolated RNA underwent reverse transcription, so sequencing read expressed TCRB transcripts. Read counts averaged roughly 3.5 million for samples of naive, central memory and regulatory T cells. TCRdb's table, derived via immunoSEQ multiplex PCR, lists solely in-frame clones and lacks some. The sample yields about 360,000 clones, about 12% seen once. This CDR3 has 14 residues. The germline V and J ends were trimmed by 2 bases and 7 bases, with 15 bases remaining between them. CDR1 and CDR2 from the germline V gene are SGHNT and YYREEE (reference sequence). This clone came up a few times.

The sequence derives from a young man in good health. The rearrangement joins TRBV5-4 to TRBJ1-2; D perhaps matches TRBD1 (6 bases). Sequencing input: naive CD4+ T cells from blood. The CDR3: CASSFPGGATGYTF. CDR3 DNA sequence: TGTGCCAGCAGCTTCCCGGGGGGGGCGACTGGCTACACCTTC.